This paragraph covers one T cell receptor (beta chain) sequence. Antigen: not known. All gene names here are mouse names. The read ends 1 residue before the CDR3 terminus; that terminus is restored from the germline J gene. The same CDR3 can be traced to other DNA sequences in this sample. Germline V gene lookup returns CDR1 LGHDT and CDR2 YNNKQL (reference sequence). Germline trimming cut 4 bases from V and 3 bases from J; bases unmatched to any gene: 4. The CDR3 loop spans 14 amino acids. The table came from immunoSEQ multiplex PCR; TCRdb's copy has only in-frame clones and leaves some out. The repertoire consists of some 17,000 clones, with around 70% occurring once and the leading ten covering 0.75% to 1%. The source of the sample is a study of tissue T cells after allogeneic stem cell transplantation. General observations from the study: Few T cell clones were shared across patients, but motif clusters showed tissue-specific shared signatures. TCR repertoires tracked anatomic similarity, regardless of disease or transplant status.

The clonotype comes from a female BALB/c mouse in good health. Mice of this strain are of MHC haplotype H2-d. Sequencing input: spleen. This chain joins TRBV4 and TRBJ2-3; 7 nucleotides agree with TRBD1. The CDR3 region is CASSSGTEAETLYF. Partial CDR3 DNA: TGTGCCAGCAGCTCCGGGACAGAGGCAGAAACGCTGTAT.